The T cell receptor beta chain under discussion was sequenced for a study of T cell responses to AZD1222 COVID-19 vaccine. Study information: The analysis combined second doses at about 4 or about 12 weeks. Study-wide results and caveats: The breadth and depth of Spike-specific TCRs increased once two AZD1222 doses had been given. Among the donors, most were white British and more were female, and clonal diversity was possibly underestimated.

Germline V gives CDR1 SEHNR, CDR2 FQNEAQ (reference sequence). The CDR3 contains 14 residues. Between the trimmed V and J ends, which lost 1 base and 4 bases, there was a span of 10 bases. Note on this clone: Its antigen is not identified.

Method: immunoSEQ multiplex PCR; TCRdb's copy keeps in-frame clones and lacks some. The data contain around 99,000 clones, about 90% of them singletons. V gene TRBV7-9 combines with J gene TRBJ2-5; weak D call: TRBD1 (5 bases). The sequence derives from an adult in good health. The material sequenced was peripheral blood, taken on day 0 of AZD1222 vaccination. CDR3 protein: CASSLGRQGETQYF. The CDR3 bases are TGTGCCAGCAGCTTAGGTCGGCAGGGAGAGACCCAGTACTTC.